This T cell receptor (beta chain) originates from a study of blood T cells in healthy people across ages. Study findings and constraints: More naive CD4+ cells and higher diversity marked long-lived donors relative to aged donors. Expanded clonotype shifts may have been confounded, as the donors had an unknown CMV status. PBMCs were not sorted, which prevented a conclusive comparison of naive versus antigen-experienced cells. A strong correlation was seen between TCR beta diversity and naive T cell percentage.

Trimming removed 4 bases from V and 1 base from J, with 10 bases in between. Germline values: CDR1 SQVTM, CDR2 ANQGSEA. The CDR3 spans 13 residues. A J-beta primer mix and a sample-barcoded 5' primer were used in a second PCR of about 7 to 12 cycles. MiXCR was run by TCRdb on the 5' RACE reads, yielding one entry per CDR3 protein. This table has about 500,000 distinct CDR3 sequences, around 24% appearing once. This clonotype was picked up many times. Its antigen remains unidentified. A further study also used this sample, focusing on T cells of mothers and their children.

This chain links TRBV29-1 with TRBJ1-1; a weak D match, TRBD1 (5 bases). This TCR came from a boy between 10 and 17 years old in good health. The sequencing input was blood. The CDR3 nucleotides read TGCAGCGTTGGGGGACTCCAGAACACTGAAGCTTTCTTT. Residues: CSVGGLQNTEAFF.